What follows is one T cell receptor (beta chain) and its context. Its antigen is not known. The TCR beta cDNA libraries contained unique molecular identifiers. TCRdb re-derived calls from the PCR reads in MiXCR, one entry per CDR3 protein. The sample lists 800,000 to 950,000 distinct CDR3 sequences; roughly 50% were seen once. The V gene's germline CDR1 is LGHDT and CDR2 YNNKEL (reference sequence). Trimming removed 6 bases from V and 4 bases from J; junction bases left unmatched: 10. The CDR3 runs to 16 residues. This record comes from a study of post-analysis software for immune sequencing data. Study-level background: Disease courses included relapsing-remitting, secondary progressive and progressive-relapsing multiple sclerosis.

Notes on the study in general: Under F measure analysis, samples from one preparation batch co-clustered strongly. TRBV5-6, TRBV5-1 and TRBV20-1 belonged to a set of about 5 TRBV segments that were more frequent in patients than controls. Controls showed significantly higher normalized Chao1 diversity than did multiple sclerosis patients.

The specimen was blood. The origin of this receptor is a girl aged 10-17 years with multiple sclerosis. J is TRBJ2-1 and V is TRBV3-1, with TRBD1 identical over 9 bases. The CDR3 DNA sequence: TGTGCCAGCAGGTCTCGGACAGGGGCCCGATACAATGAGCAGTTCTTC. Its translation: CASRSRTGARYNEQFF.